What follows are 10 T cell receptor beta chains derived from one specimen sequenced in a study of Graves' ophthalmopathy and Graves' hyperthyroidism. The authors amplified TCR beta CDR3 regions, and they did so from RNA transcripts for repertoire sequencing. Scientists carried out first-round RT-PCR using HTBI primers and then a second-round multiplex PCR. TCRdb recomputed calls from the multiplex PCR reads with MiXCR, one row per CDR3 protein. The table lists some 400,000 distinct CDR3 sequences, around 18% of them singletons, with approximately 1.4% in the top ten. The sequenced sample was peripheral blood. All receptors come from a woman younger than 35 with Graves' ophthalmopathy.

The table lists this clonotype with many counts. This sequence joins TRBV20-1 and TRBJ1-2; D may be TRBD1 (5 bases). Germline V CDR1 and CDR2: DFQATT, SNEGSKA (reference sequence). The CDR3 loop spans 12 amino acids. The V and J ends lost 6 bases and 0 bases respectively, with 8 bases between them. This chain's CDR3 is CSAWDPNYGYTF. The CDR3 bases are TGCAGTGCATGGGACCCTAACTATGGCTACACCTTC.

There are many counts of this clonotype. V gene TRBV6-2 or TRBV6-3 combines with J gene TRBJ1-1, with D unclear. This CDR3 contains 18 residues. Trimming stripped 0 bases from V and 1 base from J, with 18 bases between. Germline CDR1 MNHEY, CDR2 SVGEGT. CDR3 loop: CASSYSFRPGQTNTEAFF. Written as DNA, the CDR3 is TGTGCCAGCAGTTACTCTTTTCGGCCAGGCCAGACGAACACTGAAGCTTTCTTT.

There are many counts of this clonotype. The chain combines TRBV6-1 with TRBJ2-7; 9 nucleotides match TRBD1. This CDR3 has 13 amino acids. Germline V gene lookup returns CDR1 MNHNS and CDR2 SASEGT. Trimming at V came to 5 bases and at J to 3 bases, leaving 2 bases not matched to a gene. The CDR3 spells CASSKTGGYEQYF. In nucleotides, the CDR3 is TGTGCCAGCAGTAAGACAGGGGGCTACGAGCAGTACTTC.

This clonotype was detected a few times. The rearrangement joins TRBV29-1 to TRBJ2-7; D unclear. V dropped 7 bases and J dropped 0 bases, with 13 bases sitting between them. CDR3 length: 13 amino acids. Looked up from germline, CDR1 is SQVTM and CDR2 is ANQGSEA. The CDR3: CSAYRADSYEQYF. CDR3 bases: TGCAGCGCCTACCGGGCGGACTCCTACGAGCAGTACTTC.

Many counts were recorded for this clonotype. The chain is built from TRBV12-5 and TRBJ2-7; 9 nucleotides align to TRBD1. The germline gives CDR1 LGHNT, CDR2 FRNRAP. This CDR3 contains 15 residues. Trimming cost V 7 bases and J 2 bases; bases outside gene matches: 9. CDR3 nucleotides: TGTGCTAGTGCCCTTGACAGGGGGTTCGCCTACGAGCAGTACTTC. It codes for CASALDRGFAYEQYF.

This clonotype was counted at least ten times. The V call is TRBV30, the J call TRBJ1-1; no definite D call. The CDR3 loop spans 12 amino acids. Germline V gene data show CDR1 as GTSNPN and CDR2 as SVGIG (reference sequence). V lost 5 bases and J lost 2, with 9 bases in between. The CDR3 nucleotides read TGTGCCTGGGGCCAGAGAAACACTGAAGCTTTCTTT. Protein sequence: CAWGQRNTEAFF.

This clonotype has ten or more counts. The chain is built from TRBV6-2 or TRBV6-3 and TRBJ1-6, with D perhaps matching TRBD1 (6 bases). Deletions cut 4 bases from V and 6 bases from J, with 10 bases between. CDR3 length: 14 amino acids. The V gene's germline CDR1 is MNHEY and CDR2 SVGEGT. The CDR3 sequence is CASSWRTVNSPLHF. In DNA form, the CDR3 reads TGTGCCAGCAGTTGGCGGACAGTTAATTCACCCCTCCACTTT.

This clonotype was seen a handful of times. J is TRBJ2-7 and V is TRBV4-1; TRBD2 matches 11 bases. The CDR3 runs 16 residues. The ends lost 1 base at V and 3 bases at J; junction bases unmatched: 5. The germline gives CDR1 MGHRA, CDR2 YSYEKL. For the CDR3, the DNA is TGCGCCAGCAGCCAAGGACTAGCGGGACCCAACTACGAGCAGTACTTC. This encodes CASSQGLAGPNYEQYF.

The table lists this clonotype with a few counts. A much more abundant neighbour one base away suggests this may be a read error. This chain uses TRBV5-4 with TRBJ1-2; D is uncertain. V lost 4 bases and J lost 6, with 16 bases in between. This CDR3 comprises 14 residues. CDR1 and CDR2 (germline): SGHNT, YYREEE (reference sequence). The CDR3 DNA reads as TGTGCCAGCAGCCCCACCCGGGTGAGGGATGGCTACACCTTC. As protein: CASSPTRVRDGYTF.

This clonotype was counted many times. CDR3 protein: CASSPWAGQGAHNEQFF. The CDR3 DNA reads as TGTGCCAGCAGCCCCTGGGCGGGACAGGGGGCACACAATGAGCAGTTCTTC. This sequence joins TRBV7-2 and TRBJ2-1; TRBD1 agrees at 12 bases. J gave up 5 bases and V 5 bases, and 10 bases lay outside the gene matches. Germline V lookup: CDR1 SGHTA, CDR2 FQGNSA. The CDR3 contains 17 residues.